A single sample gave rise to the 26 T cell receptor beta chains below, sequenced in a study of PD-1 blockade in classical Hodgkin lymphoma. Clones were read by immunoSEQ multiplex PCR, and TCRdb kept only the in-frame ones, dropping some. The sample has tens of thousands of clones; about nine tenths are singletons. There was relapse after autologous stem cell transplantation in every patient, and there was variation in brentuximab vedotin exposure. The specimen comprised peripheral blood mononuclear cells (PBMCs), sampled at baseline. The receptors derive from a human donor with classical Hodgkin lymphoma.

For the CDR3, the DNA is TGTGCCATCACATCAGGGGGGTCGGGGAACACTGAAGCTTTCTTT. This codes for CAITSGGSGNTEAFF. V gene TRBV10-3 combines with J gene TRBJ1-1, with TRBD1 matching over 7 bases. Germline trimming cut 7 bases from V and 1 base from J; bases unmatched to any gene: 9. This CDR3 is built from 15 residues. Germline V gene lookup returns CDR1 ENHRY and CDR2 SYGVKD.

This clone was found once. V gene TRBV10-2 combines with J gene TRBJ2-5, with D perhaps TRBD2 (5 bases). Between the trimmed V and J ends, which lost 2 bases and 4 bases, there was a span of 5 bases. This CDR3 has 12 amino acids. Germline V gene data show CDR1 as WSHSY and CDR2 as SAAADI. CDR3 in DNA: TGCGCCAGCAGTGAGGGAGGAGAGACCCAGTACTTC. Its translation: CASSEGGETQYF.

This clone was counted only a few times. The J gene is TRBJ1-1, the V gene TRBV19; D perhaps matches TRBD1 (5 bases). Trimming took off 2 bases at V and 6 bases at J, with 19 bases between the two ends. Germline-derived CDR1 and CDR2 are LNHDA and SQIVND (reference sequence). The CDR3 runs 16 residues. Here the CDR3 reads CASSISGSTPGAEAFF. The CDR3, as DNA: TGTGCCAGTAGTATATCAGGGTCTACCCCGGGGGCTGAAGCTTTCTTT.

The J gene is TRBJ2-3, the V gene TRBV29-1; the match to TRBD1 covers 10 bases. The junction had 4 bases not matched to a gene; V was cut back by 6 bases and J by 4 bases. The CDR3 has 13 residues. The germline CDR1 and CDR2 sequences are SQVTM and ANQGSEA. Written as DNA, the CDR3 is TGCAGCGTGACAGGGGGCAGCGCAGATACGCAGTATTTT. Translated, it gives CSVTGGSADTQYF.

Written as DNA, the CDR3 is TGTGCCAGCAAATCAGGACAGGGCCCAGGGATAAACGAGCAGTACTTC. Translation gives CASKSGQGPGINEQYF. V gene TRBV25-1 combines with J gene TRBJ2-5; 8 bases align to TRBD1. The J call is in doubt because the DNA end fits TRBJ2-7 better. CDR1 is MGHDK, CDR2 SYGVNS, per germline. The length of the CDR3 is 16 residues.

The V and J genes are TRBV7-8 and TRBJ1-1, with unresolved D. Trimming shortened V by 1 base and J by 1 base, and 7 bases separated the two germline ends. CDR1 is SGHVS, CDR2 FQNEAQ, per germline. This CDR3 has 14 amino acids. The CDR3 loop reads CASSLGSGNTEAFF. In nucleotides, the CDR3 is TGTGCCAGCAGCTTAGGAAGCGGGAACACTGAAGCTTTCTTT.

This chain uses TRBV4-3 with TRBJ2-7; 8 bases fit TRBD2. Germline lookup yields CDR1 LGHNA and CDR2 YSLEER. V lost 3 bases, J lost 2 bases, and 6 bases stayed unmatched. CDR3 length: 15 amino acids. CDR3 residues: CASSHGRGGTYEQYF. CDR3 sequence (DNA): TGCGCCAGCAGCCACGGTCGGGGGGGAACCTACGAGCAGTACTTC.

The V gene is TRBV4-3, the J gene TRBJ2-5; 7 bases agree with TRBD2. Per the germline V gene, CDR1 is LGHNA and CDR2 is YSLEER. This CDR3 is 13 amino acids long. J lost 7 bases, V lost 3 bases, and 5 bases had no gene match. The chain's CDR3 is CASSHGLEVTQYF. The CDR3, as DNA: TGCGCCAGCAGCCATGGACTAGAAGTGACCCAGTACTTC.

The chain joins TRBV6-6 to TRBJ2-1, with TRBD2 matching 11 bases. Germline V gene data show CDR1 as MNHNY and CDR2 as SVGAGI (reference sequence). The CDR3 extends over 13 amino acids. V lost 8 bases to trimming and J lost 8 bases; unmatched junction nucleotides: 5. CDR3 in DNA: TGTGCCAGCGCACTAGCGGGGGTCTATGAGCAGTTCTTC. Protein sequence: CASALAGVYEQFF.

The rearrangement uses TRBV5-1 and TRBJ1-4; D not certain. V was pared by 0 bases and J by 7 bases, with 16 bases between. The CDR3 has 16 residues. Germline V gives CDR1 SGHRS, CDR2 YFSETQ. The CDR3 DNA reads as TGCGCCAGCAGCTTGGGTGGGATAGGGATGAGTGAAAAACTGTTTTTT. Protein sequence: CASSLGGIGMSEKLFF.

This clone was seen more than once but under ten times. This chain uses TRBV5-1 with TRBJ2-7, with 7 bases that match TRBD1. The CDR3 totals 14 residues. V was pared by 2 bases and J by 2 bases, with 4 bases of the junction left unmatched. Per the germline V gene, CDR1 is SGHRS and CDR2 is YFSETQ. The DNA for the CDR3 is TGCGCCAGCAGCTTAGGACAGGCACCCTACGAGCAGTACTTC. Translating gives CASSLGQAPYEQYF.

The rearrangement links TRBV5-1 to TRBJ2-5, with 10 bases matching TRBD2. Germline CDR1 is SGHRS and CDR2 is YFSETQ. CDR3 length: 16 amino acids. J gave up 4 bases and V 4 bases, and 10 bases lay outside the gene matches. The CDR3 is CASSTLLLAGPETQYF. DNA of the CDR3: TGCGCCAGCAGCACTTTATTACTAGCGGGGCCAGAGACCCAGTACTTC. Based on the CDR3 plus reference TRBV5-1 and TRBJ2-5, the full variable domain is KAGVTQTPRYLIKTRGQQVTLSCSPISGHRSVSWYQQTPGQGLQFLFEYFSETQRNKGNFPGRFSGRQFSNSRSEMNVSTLELGDSALYLCASSTLLLAGPETQYFGPGTRLLVL.

The chain recombines TRBV19 with TRBJ1-6; a weak D match, TRBD1 (5 bases). CDR3 length: 15 amino acids. Trimming shortened V by 7 bases and J by 7 bases, and 17 bases separated the two germline ends. CDR1 and CDR2 (germline): LNHDA, SQIVND (reference sequence). This CDR3 reads CASTPAGRINSPLHF. In DNA form, the CDR3 reads TGTGCCAGTACACCAGCGGGACGGATCAATTCACCCCTCCACTTT.

This chain joins TRBV7-3 and TRBJ2-2; 10 bases match TRBD1. Germline V CDR1 and CDR2: SGHTA, FQGTGA. This CDR3 has 16 residues. V dropped 5 bases and J dropped 3; count of bases not matched to a gene: 6. The CDR3 reads CASSRSGTGDTGELFF. The CDR3 nucleotides read TGTGCCAGCAGCCGCTCCGGGACAGGGGACACCGGGGAGCTGTTTTTT.

The gene calls are TRBV5-1 and TRBJ1-6, with D maybe TRBD1 (5 bases). V dropped 1 base and J dropped 7 bases, with 12 bases sitting between them. Looked up from germline, CDR1 is SGHRS and CDR2 is YFSETQ. The CDR3 sequence is 15 residues long. The CDR3 loop is CASSLQGVGNSPLHF. CDR3 in DNA: TGCGCCAGCAGCTTGCAAGGGGTCGGGAATTCACCCCTCCACTTT.

This chain links TRBV23-1 with TRBJ1-2; D is perhaps TRBD1 (5 bases). TRBV23-1 carries the ORF label, with uncertain function. This CDR3 region has 19 residues. The germline V and J ends were trimmed by 0 bases and 8 bases, with 28 bases remaining between them. The CDR3 DNA follows: TGCGCCAGCAGTCAATCGATTGCTGGGACGGGTGGGCCTCAGGAGGGCTACACCTTC. This codes for CASSQSIAGTGGPQEGYTF.

The V and J genes are TRBV1 and TRBJ1-1. TRBV1 corresponds to a pseudogene. The CDR3 runs 10 residues. The CDR3 protein is CTSGNTEAFF. The CDR3 coding sequence is TGCACCAGCGGGAACACTGAAGCTTTCTTT.

The CDR3 sequence is CASSVYEGVVYNEQFF. Here the CDR3 DNA reads TGTGCCAGCAGCGTATATGAGGGGGTCGTCTACAATGAGCAGTTCTTC. The chain recombines TRBV9 with TRBJ2-1; D may be TRBD1 (6 bases). CDR3 length: 16 amino acids. Germline lookup yields CDR1 SGDLS and CDR2 YYNGEE. With 1 base removed from V and 3 bases from J, the gap between germline ends came to 14 bases.

The V gene is TRBV11-1, the J gene TRBJ1-1; D ambiguous. V was shortened by 5 bases and J by 0 bases, with 13 bases between the two germline ends. CDR1 is SGHAT and CDR2 is FQDESV in the germline V gene (reference sequence). This CDR3 comprises 15 residues. This chain's CDR3 is CASSLSKGLNTEAFF. CDR3 in DNA: TGTGCCAGCAGCCTTAGTAAAGGACTGAACACTGAAGCTTTCTTT.

The rearrangement joins TRBV30 to TRBJ2-7; no clear D. Germline V gene data show CDR1 as GTSNPN and CDR2 as SVGIG (reference sequence). V lost 0 bases to trimming and J lost 2 bases, with 8 bases between them. The CDR3 totals 13 residues. CDR3 coding DNA: TGTGCCTGGAGTGTAGAGGAGACCTACGAGCAGTACTTC. This codes for CAWSVEETYEQYF.

The rearrangement joins TRBV29-1 to TRBJ1-1, with 8 bases fitting TRBD1. This CDR3 has 14 amino acids. Losses at the gene ends were 4 bases for V and 5 bases for J; bases not matched to a gene: 9. Germline V lookup: CDR1 SQVTM, CDR2 ANQGSEA. The CDR3 loop reads CSVVDRGRRTEAFF. CDR3 sequence (DNA): TGCAGCGTTGTCGACAGGGGAAGGCGAACTGAAGCTTTCTTT. The full variable domain, completed using reference TRBV29-1 and TRBJ1-1, is SAVISQKPSRDICQRGTSLTIQCQVDSQVTMMFWYRQQPGQSLTLIATANQGSEATYESGFVIDKFPISRPNLTFSTLTVSNMSPEDSSIYLCSVVDRGRRTEAFFGQGTRLTVV.

This chain connects TRBV14 to TRBJ1-1; 9 nucleotides line up with TRBD1. CDR3 length: 14 amino acids. Looked up from germline, CDR1 is SGHDN and CDR2 is FVKESK. Trimming cost V 4 bases and J 4 bases; bases outside gene matches: 4. The chain's CDR3 is CASSPPGQGTEAFF. The DNA for the CDR3 is TGTGCCAGCAGCCCACCGGGACAGGGCACTGAAGCTTTCTTT.

This chain uses TRBV5-1 with TRBJ2-5; D assignment may be TRBD1 or TRBD2 (5 bases each). The ends were cut back, 3 bases at V and 6 bases at J, with 15 bases in the middle. This CDR3 has 14 residues. Germline CDR1 SGHRS, CDR2 YFSETQ. The DNA of the CDR3 is TGCGCCAGCAGCTGGGACCCCGATAGAAAGACCCAGTACTTC. It translates to CASSWDPDRKTQYF.

The gene calls are TRBV9 and TRBJ2-5; 9 bases are shared with TRBD2. Unmatched junction bases numbered 3, after V lost 1 base and J lost 2 bases. Germline-derived CDR1 and CDR2 are SGDLS and YYNGEE. The CDR3 has 15 amino acids. DNA of the CDR3: TGTGCCAGCAGCGTACTAGCGGGATCTCAAGAGACCCAGTACTTC. Amino acid sequence: CASSVLAGSQETQYF.

The rearrangement joins TRBV7-9 to TRBJ1-3; D might be TRBD1 (5 bases). Deletions cut 1 base from V and 0 bases from J, with 7 bases between. Germline V gene data show CDR1 as SEHNR and CDR2 as FQNEAQ (reference sequence). The CDR3 has 15 residues. The CDR3 coding sequence is TGTGCCAGCAGCTTAGACCAGGGCTCTGGAAACACCATATATTTT. It specifies CASSLDQGSGNTIYF.

The chain couples TRBV10-3 to TRBJ2-2; D is ambiguous. CDR1 and CDR2 (germline): ENHRY, SYGVKD. The V and J ends lost 6 bases and 0 bases respectively, with 5 bases between them. The CDR3 sequence is 13 residues long. CDR3 amino acids: CAISYTNTGELFF. As DNA, the CDR3 is TGTGCCATCAGCTATACGAACACCGGGGAGCTGTTTTTT.